The clone carrying this T cell receptor (beta chain) was found once. This CDR3 is 14 amino acids long. Trimming pared 3 bases from V and 7 bases from J, leaving 12 bases between. Germline CDR1 LNHDA, CDR2 SQIVND (reference sequence). The sample comes from a study of blood T cell repertoires in COVID-19. In the study overall: Samples taken during acute and convalescent COVID-19 were collected in the United States, Italy and Spain. T cells, B-cell-depleted T cells, or PBMCs supplied cDNA or gDNA.

Seattle's enrolled individuals joined amid active infection and were then monitored longitudinally. Per the authors' pipeline: Scientists estimated how many nucleated cells there were by amplifying reference gene primers. Method: immunoSEQ multiplex PCR; TCRdb's copy keeps in-frame clones and lacks some. The DNA was the basis for D and trimming; V, J and clone size are from that table. The table includes 150,000 to 200,000 clones, less than 90% detected once. Sample: peripheral blood. The chain carries TRBV19 and TRBJ2-2; TRBD1 might be the D (5 bases). The TCR was taken from a woman between 65 and 79 years old with COVID-19, enrolled during active disease. The CDR3 loop is CASSIAGWSGELFF. DNA of the CDR3: TGTGCCAGTAGTATCGCAGGGTGGAGCGGGGAGCTGTTTTTT.